These 7 T cell receptor beta chains were sequenced from one sample in a study of type 1 and type 2 diabetes patients. The PCR template was genomic DNA. Amplification of the beta chain CDR3 used 30 forward and 13 reverse multiplex primers. From the multiplex PCR reads, TCRdb called clonotypes with MiXCR, one entry per CDR3 protein. Of 250,000 or so distinct CDR3 sequences listed, over 45% are singletons. Material for sequencing was peripheral blood mononuclear cells (PBMCs). The receptors come from a man aged 18 to 30 with type 2 diabetes.

The V call is TRBV5-5, the J call TRBJ1-4, with D possibly being TRBD1 (5 bases). Germline lookup yields CDR1 SGHKS and CDR2 YYEKEE (reference sequence). The CDR3 consists of 13 residues. V gave up 5 bases and J gave up 8 bases, with 13 bases separating them. The CDR3 DNA reads as TGTGCCAGCAGTTCCCCGGGGGTAGAAAAACTGTTTTTT. It yields the protein CASSSPGVEKLFF.

This clonotype was recorded only once. V usage is TRBV5-1 and J usage is TRBJ2-3; D is unresolved. The CDR3 is 11 amino acids. Germline CDR1 SGHRS, CDR2 YFSETQ. The V and J ends lost 4 bases and 6 bases respectively, with 6 bases between them. CDR3 nucleotide sequence: TGCGCCAGCAGCGACCTGGATACGCAGTATTTT. Translation: CASSDLDTQYF. Using reference TRBV5-1 and TRBJ2-3 for the parts outside the CDR3, the full variable domain is KAGVTQTPRYLIKTRGQQVTLSCSPISGHRSVSWYQQTPGQGLQFLFEYFSETQRNKGNFPGRFSGRQFSNSRSEMNVSTLELGDSALYLCASSDLDTQYFGPGTRLTVL.

This rearrangement joins TRBV19 to TRBJ1-3; perhaps TRBD1 as D (5 bases). CDR1 and CDR2 from the germline V gene are LNHDA and SQIVND (reference sequence). This CDR3 contains 15 residues. The ends were cut back, 7 bases at V and 0 bases at J, with 13 bases in the middle. The CDR3 DNA reads TGTGCCAGTAAACAAGACAGATACTCTGGAAACACCATATATTTT. Its protein product is CASKQDRYSGNTIYF.

The chain employs TRBV29-1 and TRBJ2-1; tentative D call: TRBD2 (6 bases). Germline values: CDR1 SQVTM, CDR2 ANQGSEA. Trimming stripped 4 bases from V and 2 bases from J, with 15 bases between. The CDR3 has 15 amino acids. CDR3 nucleotides: TGCAGCGTTGGGGGACTGTCTAGCCCCTACAATGAGCAGTTCTTC. It is translated as CSVGGLSSPYNEQFF.

This rearrangement joins TRBV7-6 to TRBJ2-2; D remains unclear. Germline V gene data show CDR1 as SGHVS and CDR2 as FNYEAQ. This CDR3 is built from 14 residues. V was shortened by 1 base and J by 6 bases, with 9 bases between the two germline ends. CDR3 in amino acids: CASSLDVGSGELFF. CDR3 nucleotides: TGTGCCAGCAGCTTAGATGTTGGCTCCGGGGAGCTGTTTTTT.

This clonotype was found a few times. The J gene is TRBJ2-3, the V gene TRBV6-6; D remains unclear. Germline V gene lookup returns CDR1 MNHNY and CDR2 SVGAGI (reference sequence). V dropped 2 bases and J dropped 4 bases, with 10 bases sitting between them. The CDR3 length is 14 residues. CDR3: CASSYRSAADTQYF. CDR3 nucleotide sequence: TGTGCCAGCAGTTACAGGAGCGCCGCAGATACGCAGTATTTT.

The J gene is TRBJ1-3, the V gene TRBV6-5; the D gene is possibly TRBD1 (5 bases). CDR1 and CDR2 from the germline V gene are MNHEY and SVGAGI. The V end lost 8 bases, the J end lost 3 bases, and 8 bases lay between the germline ends. This CDR3 has 12 residues. CDR3 nucleotides: TGTGCCAGCCGGGACGGTGGAAACACCATATATTTT. Protein product: CASRDGGNTIYF.